Presented here are 2 T cell receptor beta chains from one specimen sequenced in a study of blood T cell repertoires in COVID-19. Assay: immunoSEQ multiplex PCR; the TCRdb copy retains only in-frame clones and omits some. The sample has some 300,000 clones; over 80% are singletons. Sequencing used peripheral blood. These receptor sequences come from a woman aged 45-65 years with active or convalescent COVID-19.

The CDR3 DNA reads as TGTGCCAGCAGTAGCCGGACAGGGAAAGGCTACAATGAGCAGTTCTTC. This encodes CASSSRTGKGYNEQFF. The V and J genes are TRBV2 and TRBJ2-1; 8 nucleotides agree with TRBD1. Germline lookup yields CDR1 SNHLY and CDR2 FYNNEI. The CDR3 loop spans 16 amino acids. With V trimmed by 5 bases and J by 3 bases, 9 bases remained unmatched.

The V gene is TRBV27, the J gene TRBJ2-7, with TRBD2 matching over 13 bases. The CDR3 extends over 14 amino acids. The V gene's germline CDR1 is MNHEY and CDR2 SMNVEV (reference sequence). Germline trimming cut 4 bases from V and 6 bases from J; bases unmatched to any gene: 3. CDR3 protein: CASSSGTSGIEQYF. CDR3 in DNA: TGTGCCAGCAGTTCCGGGACTAGCGGGATCGAGCAGTACTTC.